These 24 T cell receptor beta chains came from one sample sequenced in a study of early T cells in non-severe SARS-CoV-2 infection. TCRdb used MiXCR to reprocess the 5' RACE reads, holding one entry per CDR3 protein. The sample includes about 61,000 distinct CDR3 sequences, around 13% of them seen just once. The material sequenced was whole blood, taken at baseline. The receptors derive from an adult who was a healthcare worker with PCR-confirmed SARS-CoV-2 infection or an uninfected control (not recorded which). The donor label of this sample is uncertain.

The CDR3 spells CAINPQGSNTEAFF. CDR3 DNA: TGTGCCATCAATCCACAGGGTTCGAACACTGAAGCTTTCTTT. The V and J genes are TRBV10-3 and TRBJ1-1, with a weak D call TRBD1 (6 bases). Trimming pared 7 bases from V and 1 base from J, leaving 13 bases between. The germline CDR1 and CDR2 sequences are ENHRY and SYGVKD. The CDR3 has 14 residues.

This clonotype was seen ten or more times. The chain carries TRBV20-1 and TRBJ2-5; D ambiguous. The ends were cut back, 0 bases at V and 5 bases at J, with 13 bases in the middle. Germline CDR1 and CDR2: DFQATT and SNEGSKA (reference sequence). The CDR3 loop spans 14 amino acids. The chain's CDR3 is CSARDSVSRETQYF. DNA of the CDR3: TGCAGTGCTAGAGATTCTGTCAGCCGGGAGACCCAGTACTTC.

This clonotype has a count of ten or more. The rearrangement links TRBV6-1 to TRBJ1-3; no clear D. V was clipped by 0 bases and J by 6 bases, with 9 bases between them. Germline CDR1 reads MNHNS; CDR2 reads SASEGT. The CDR3 loop spans 14 amino acids. The CDR3 DNA reads TGTGCCAGCAGTGAAGCGCGTTCCGAAAACACCATATATTTT. Translating gives CASSEARSENTIYF.

This clonotype was counted at least ten times. This chain's CDR3 is CASSLGRASPLHF. As DNA, the CDR3 is TGTGCCAGCAGCTTAGGACGGGCTTCACCCCTCCACTTT. The V call is TRBV7-2, the J call TRBJ1-6; D call uncertain. In germline, CDR1 is SGHTA, CDR2 FQGNSA. The germline V and J ends were trimmed by 1 base and 9 bases, with 7 bases remaining between them. The CDR3 loop spans 13 amino acids. Using reference TRBV7-2 and TRBJ1-6 for the parts outside the CDR3, the full variable domain is GAGVSQSPSNKVTEKGKDVELRCDPISGHTALYWYRQSLGQGLEFLIYFQGNSAPDKSGLPSDRFSAERTGGSVSTLTIQRTQQEDSAVYLCASSLGRASPLHFGNGTRLTVT.

There are a few counts of this clonotype. The chain combines TRBV12-3 or TRBV12-4 with TRBJ1-3; possible D gene TRBD1, 5 bases. The CDR3 is 16 residues long. Trimming took 3 bases from V and 0 from J, leaving 12 bases between them. The CDR3 loop is CASSLTAQSSGNTIYF. The CDR3 DNA reads as TGTGCCAGCAGTTTGACAGCGCAGAGCTCTGGAAACACCATATATTTT.

J is TRBJ1-1 and V is TRBV12-5, with D uncertain. Germline-derived CDR1 and CDR2 are LGHNT and FRNRAP. Trimming pared 1 base from V and 5 bases from J, leaving 8 bases between. This CDR3 comprises 13 residues. The CDR3 DNA reads TGTGCTAGTGGTTTGGGGGGAGTAACTGAAGCTTTCTTT. Amino acids: CASGLGGVTEAFF.

The rearrangement uses TRBV7-9 and TRBJ1-1, with D perhaps TRBD1 (6 bases). With 7 bases removed from V and 7 bases from J, the gap between germline ends came to 13 bases. Germline V lookup: CDR1 SEHNR, CDR2 FQNEAQ (reference sequence). The CDR3 has 12 amino acids. In DNA form, the CDR3 reads TGTGCCAGCACCCCGGGACATATTGAAGCTTTCTTT. Translated: CASTPGHIEAFF. Supplemented by reference TRBV7-9 and TRBJ1-1, the full variable domain reads DTGVSQNPRHKITKRGQNVTFRCDPISEHNRLYWYRQTLGQGPEFLTYFQNEAQLEKSRLLSDRFSAERPKGSFSTLEIQRTEQGDSAMYLCASTPGHIEAFFGQGTRLTVV.

CDR3 DNA: TGTGCCAGCAGTGTGACAACCTACAGCTCTGGGGCCAACGTCCTGACTTTC. It is translated as CASSVTTYSSGANVLTF. The rearrangement links TRBV12-3 or TRBV12-4 to TRBJ2-6, with no clear D. V lost 5 bases and J lost 0, with 14 bases in between. CDR3 length: 17 residues.

The V gene is TRBV3-1, the J gene TRBJ1-1; D gene unclear. The germline V gene encodes CDR1 LGHDT and CDR2 YNNKEL (reference sequence). The CDR3 is 14 residues long. V was pared by 2 bases and J by 5 bases, with 12 bases between. The CDR3 sequence: CASSQSDVRTEAFF. The CDR3, as DNA: TGTGCCAGCAGCCAATCGGACGTGAGGACTGAAGCTTTCTTT.

This clonotype occurred many times. The chain recombines TRBV7-9 with TRBJ1-1, with 8 bases aligning to TRBD1. The CDR3 loop spans 15 amino acids. Germline CDR1 reads SEHNR; CDR2 reads FQNEAQ (reference sequence). The trim removed 4 bases at V and 4 bases at J, leaving 8 bases unmatched. CDR3 sequence: CASSYRQGTRTEAFF. The CDR3 region has the DNA TGTGCCAGCAGCTACAGACAGGGGACGCGCACTGAAGCTTTCTTT.

This chain's CDR3 is CASSLAGGQNTEAFF. CDR3 sequence (DNA): TGCGCCAGCAGCTTGGCGGGCGGGCAGAACACTGAAGCTTTCTTT. The chain uses TRBV5-1 and TRBJ1-1; unclear D gene. This CDR3 comprises 15 residues. Germline V gene data show CDR1 as SGHRS and CDR2 as YFSETQ. V lost 0 bases and J 1 base, leaving 10 bases between the germline ends. The whole variable domain, remainder taken from reference TRBV5-1 and TRBJ1-1, is KAGVTQTPRYLIKTRGQQVTLSCSPISGHRSVSWYQQTPGQGLQFLFEYFSETQRNKGNFPGRFSGRQFSNSRSEMNVSTLELGDSALYLCASSLAGGQNTEAFFGQGTRLTVV.

This clonotype was counted between two and nine times. V usage is TRBV30 and J usage is TRBJ2-1; no clear D gene. The length of the CDR3 is 12 residues. In germline, CDR1 is GTSNPN, CDR2 SVGIG (reference sequence). Trimming took 2 bases from V and 7 from J, leaving 9 bases between them. Written as DNA, the CDR3 is TGTGCCTGGAGTATCCACCAGAATGAGCAGTTCTTC. Protein sequence: CAWSIHQNEQFF.

There are a few counts of this clonotype. The CDR3 region is CSASFPEGSHEQYV. As DNA, the CDR3 is TGCAGTGCTAGTTTTCCGGAAGGGTCTCACGAGCAGTACGTC. The J gene is TRBJ2-7, the V gene TRBV20-1, with D unresolved. The CDR3 is 14 amino acids. Germline values: CDR1 DFQATT, CDR2 SNEGSKA (reference sequence). V lost 3 bases and J 5 bases, leaving 17 bases between the germline ends.

This clonotype appeared many times. The chain employs TRBV15 and TRBJ2-5; D not certain. The CDR3 covers 13 residues. CDR1 and CDR2 (germline): LNHNV, YYDKDF (reference sequence). V was pared by 1 base and J by 5 bases, with 8 bases between. The CDR3 loop is CATSRVRRETQYF. The CDR3 bases are TGTGCCACCAGCAGAGTTCGCCGGGAGACCCAGTACTTC. The full variable domain, its missing parts supplied by reference TRBV15 and TRBJ2-5, is DAMVIQNPRYQVTQFGKPVTLSCSQTLNHNVMYWYQQKSSQAPKLLFHYYDKDFNNEADTPDNFQSRRPNTSFCFLDIRSPGLGDTAMYLCATSRVRRETQYFGPGTRLLVL.

This clonotype has a count of ten or more. The chain is built from TRBV11-2 and TRBJ2-2, with D perhaps TRBD1 (6 bases). Germline V gene data show CDR1 as SGHAT and CDR2 as FQNNGV. V shed 1 base and J shed 1 base, with 19 bases lying between them. CDR3 length equals 19 residues. Written as DNA, the CDR3 is TGTGCCAGCAGCTTAGGGGGGCCGGGGCCCCAACTGAACACCGGGGAGCTGTTTTTT. It specifies CASSLGGPGPQLNTGELFF. Using reference TRBV11-2 and TRBJ2-2 for the parts outside the CDR3, the full variable domain is EAGVAQSPRYKIIEKRQSVAFWCNPISGHATLYWYQQILGQGPKLLIQFQNNGVVDDSQLPKDRFSAERLKGVDSTLKIQPAKLEDSAVYLCASSLGGPGPQLNTGELFFGEGSRLTVL.

This clonotype has a count of ten or more. CDR3 sequence reads: CASSVRWTNTEAFF. For the CDR3, the DNA is TGTGCCAGCAGTGTACGTTGGACCAACACTGAAGCTTTCTTT. This chain joins TRBV6-6 and TRBJ1-1, with D unclear. The CDR3 has 14 amino acids. V lost 5 bases and J 2 bases, leaving 12 bases between the germline ends. CDR1 and CDR2 from the germline V gene are MNHNY and SVGAGI (reference sequence).

Concerning this clonotype: Relative to the germline gene, one junction end is altered; a read error may explain this. This rearrangement joins TRBV9 to TRBJ1-2, with TRBD1 as a possible D gene (5 bases). The CDR3 spans 16 residues. Germline V CDR1 and CDR2: SGDLS, YYNGEE. The CDR3 sequence: CASSVGQEGTGYGHTF. The CDR3 DNA sequence: TGTGCCAGCAGCGTGGGGCAGGAGGGCACCGGCTATGGCCACACCTTC.

This chain uses TRBV19 with TRBJ1-5; TRBD1 is a possible D gene (5 bases). The V end lost 7 bases, the J end lost 7 bases, and 11 bases lay between the germline ends. The CDR3 length is 12 residues. CDR1 is LNHDA and CDR2 is SQIVND in the germline V gene (reference sequence). The CDR3 DNA sequence: TGTGCCAGTACGGGGGGTATGCAGCCCCAGCATTTT. Translating gives CASTGGMQPQHF.

This clonotype was picked up a small number of times. V gene TRBV2 combines with J gene TRBJ1-5, with a weak D call TRBD1 (6 bases). This CDR3 has 15 amino acids. Germline loops: CDR1 SNHLY, CDR2 FYNNEI. Trimming shortened V by 5 bases and J by 0 bases, and 11 bases separated the two germline ends. CDR3 protein: CASSPRTASNQPQHF. DNA for the CDR3: TGTGCCAGCAGTCCGCGGACAGCTAGCAATCAGCCCCAGCATTTT.

V gene TRBV9 combines with J gene TRBJ1-6, with 10 bases lining up with TRBD1. This CDR3 comprises 18 residues. V lost 3 bases to trimming and J lost 6 bases; unmatched junction nucleotides: 12. CDR1 is SGDLS, CDR2 YYNGEE, per germline. In nucleotides, the CDR3 is TGTGCCAGCAGCGCGTCCCCTGACAGGGGGCTGAGTAATTCACCCCTCCACTTT. It is translated as CASSASPDRGLSNSPLHF.

The chain joins TRBV2 to TRBJ2-5; weak D call: TRBD2 (6 bases). Between the trimmed V and J ends, which lost 5 bases and 0 bases, there was a span of 13 bases. CDR1 is SNHLY, CDR2 FYNNEI, per germline. This CDR3 contains 15 residues. CDR3 in amino acids: CASSRTGLDQETQYF. CDR3 bases: TGTGCCAGCAGTAGGACGGGACTCGACCAAGAGACCCAGTACTTC.

The chain couples TRBV7-9 to TRBJ1-1; D not resolved. The CDR3 sequence is 14 residues long. Germline V gene lookup returns CDR1 SEHNR and CDR2 FQNEAQ (reference sequence). V was cut by 5 bases and J by 2 bases, with 12 bases left in between. In DNA form, the CDR3 reads TGTGCCAGCAGCCCAGGTGCCGGAAACACTGAAGCTTTCTTT. Protein product: CASSPGAGNTEAFF.

This clonotype was picked up many times. V usage is TRBV7-2 and J usage is TRBJ2-3, with D possibly matching TRBD2 (5 bases). Germline V gene lookup returns CDR1 SGHTA and CDR2 FQGNSA. This CDR3 region has 15 residues. Trimming took 6 bases from V and 2 from J, leaving 15 bases between them. The CDR3 reads CASSRTRLATDTQYF. The CDR3 DNA reads as TGTGCCAGCAGTCGAACTCGGCTAGCCACAGATACGCAGTATTTT.

This clonotype was observed a handful of times. CDR3 sequence: CASSSADRINYGYTF. Written as DNA, the CDR3 is TGTGCCAGCAGCTCCGCGGACAGGATCAACTATGGCTACACCTTC. The chain couples TRBV7-2 to TRBJ1-2, with 7 bases fitting TRBD1. The germline gives CDR1 SGHTA, CDR2 FQGNSA. The CDR3 sequence is 15 residues long. V lost 4 bases to trimming and J lost 2 bases; unmatched junction nucleotides: 7.